This TCR beta chain is drawn from a study of blood T cell repertoires in COVID-19. Study-level background: Samples came from the United States, Italy and Spain, spanning acute and convalescent COVID-19. T cells, B-cell-depleted T cells, or PBMCs supplied cDNA or gDNA.

Per the germline V gene, CDR1 is LNHDA and CDR2 is SQIVND (reference sequence). This CDR3 is built from 16 residues. The germline V and J ends were trimmed by 1 base and 0 bases, with 10 bases remaining between them. In the authors' methods: From reference gene primer amplification, estimates of nucleated cell counts were derived. Repertoires were generated with immunoSEQ multiplex PCR, while TCRdb's copy carries only in-frame clones and drops some. V and J calls and clone size are those listed in that table; D and trimming were worked out from the DNA. Of 100,000 to 150,000 clones in the sample, 75% to 90% were seen once. Seattle's enrolled individuals joined amid active infection and were then monitored longitudinally.

V usage is TRBV19 and J usage is TRBJ2-1; D is possibly TRBD2 (5 bases). The TCR originated in a man in his sixties with COVID-19, enrolled during active disease. Material for sequencing was peripheral blood. The CDR3 loop reads CASSIGRLLSYNEQFF. CDR3 nucleotides: TGTGCCAGTAGTATAGGGAGGCTACTCTCCTACAATGAGCAGTTCTTC.